The T cell receptor (beta chain) under discussion was sequenced for a study of T cells in women clearing cervical HPV infection (dated by TCRdb to 2016 to 2018). With respect to the entire study: The cases were some 27 women with histologically confirmed HPV16-related CIN3 or worse, and 2 of these cases were invasive cancers. The controls were around 25 women whose single incident HPV16 infection cleared within 12 months with no development of precancer or cancer. Blood from cases was drawn at the visit where the lesion was first identified, while blood from controls was drawn once the infection was no longer detected. Among cases, blood sampling occurred a median of about 150 days after lesion detection, with an interquartile range of roughly 90 to 200 days. Because only a few women had HLA typing data, the possibility that HLA type acted as a confounder could not be ruled out. Nested within Costa Rica's Guanacaste HPV Natural History Study, an exploratory proof-of-principle case-control study compared TCR repertoires across cervical HPV16 outcomes. Cases were matched to controls by age within five years and by the year the sample was collected. Median age was about 32 years in cases versus roughly 40 in controls, and baseline characteristics did not differ significantly. In the parent cohort, 10,049 women aged 18 or older were enrolled in Guanacaste, Costa Rica, during about 1993 to 1995 and were followed for more than 6 years. As quality controls, five blinded duplicates were added to each group, bringing the total to about 60 samples made up of roughly 50 participants and 10 or so replicates. On the study overall, not on this receptor specifically: Lower TRBV6-7 relative abundance was observed in cases than in controls (roughly 0.12% versus 0.15%; Bonferroni P = 0.0008). By combining richness with V gene abundances, random forest classifiers separated cases from controls with an estimated AUC of less than 0.85. Significantly higher TCR repertoire richness was observed in CIN3+ cases than in controls across sequencing depths, whereas no difference in evenness was found. Because T-cell numbers per sample were unknown, differences in richness could reflect varying T-cell content rather than repertoire biology. The cross-sectional design could not show whether associations preceded infection or resulted from it; effector/memory subsets and HPV-specific T cells were not isolated.

From a lookup of the germline V gene, CDR1 and CDR2 are MDHEN and SYDVKM. From its cysteine to its phenylalanine, the CDR3 spans 14 amino acids. The DNA has 33 bases, all within the CDR3, and is read from base 1. V gives up 4 bases and J gives up 1 base, and the segment between their germline ends measures 9 bases. TCR beta CDR3 regions were amplified by multiplex PCR using the immunoSEQ assay from an average of roughly 1,100 ng genomic DNA per sample. To correct primer bias, the assay used a complete synthetic TCR repertoire to set an amplification baseline. Amplicons were sequenced on the Illumina platform. On the authors' methods: Sequences were error-corrected by clustering with frequency ratios and a modified nearest-neighbor algorithm and were then analyzed in the immunoSEQ Analyzer with IMGT gene definitions. TCR richness and evenness were averaged over 20 rarefaction repeats at each rarefaction depth, excluding samples with fewer sequences than the depth. Relative abundances of V, D and J genes were compared between groups using Wilcoxon rank sum tests, with FDR correction applied. In the blinded duplicates, the intraclass correlation was 90% to 97% for TCR richness and averaged about 73% across 66 gene segments. TCRdb carries this immuneACCESS record with in-frame sequences only. Its versions omit some clonotypes, under half of them owing to an unresolved V gene in the studies checked, with the rest unexplained. V and J calls and clone size come straight from that table; D and trimming were deduced from the DNA. The table kept for this sample lists about 33,000 clones. 7.8% of the sample is taken by the ten largest.

Every participant had a single incident cervical HPV16 infection, and women with prevalent HPV16 infections were excluded. Cervical HPV DNA was detected by MY09/MY11 PCR and genotyped by dot-blot hybridization. Fifteen mL of heparinized blood were centrifuged, and the buffy coat was split into aliquots, frozen at -30 degrees C, and then kept at -80 degrees C. Genomic DNA was extracted from buffy coat specimens using QIAGEN kits. Remarks on this clone: It lacks a known antigen. The read stops 3 residues short of the end of the CDR3; the missing end is completed from the germline J gene.

Recombination connected TRBV28 to TRBJ2-3; the D gene is perhaps TRBD1, from 6 matching bases. This sequence was found in a woman between 18 and 70 years old with a cervical HPV16 infection that either progressed to CIN3+ or cleared (not recorded which). The material sequenced was blood buffy coat. The CDR3 here reads CASSSAGGTDTQYF. CDR3 bases read: TGTGCCAGCAGTTCCGCAGGGGGCACAGATACG.